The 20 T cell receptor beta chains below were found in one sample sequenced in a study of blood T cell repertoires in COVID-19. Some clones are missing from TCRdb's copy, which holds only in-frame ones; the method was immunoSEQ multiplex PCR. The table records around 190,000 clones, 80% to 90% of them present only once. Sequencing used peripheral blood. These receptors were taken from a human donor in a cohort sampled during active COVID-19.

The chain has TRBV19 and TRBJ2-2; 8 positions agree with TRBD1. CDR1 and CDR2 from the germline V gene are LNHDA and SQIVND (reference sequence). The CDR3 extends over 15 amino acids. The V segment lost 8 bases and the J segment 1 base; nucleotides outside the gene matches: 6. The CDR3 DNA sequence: TGTGCCAGTCTACAGGGGGATCGGAACACCGGGGAGCTGTTTTTT. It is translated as CASLQGDRNTGELFF.

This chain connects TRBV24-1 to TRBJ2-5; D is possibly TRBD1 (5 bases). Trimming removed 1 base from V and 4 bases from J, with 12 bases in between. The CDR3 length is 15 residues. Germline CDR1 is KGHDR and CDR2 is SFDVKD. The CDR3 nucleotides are TGTGCCACCAGTGATTTAGGGGCCCCAGGAGAGACCCAGTACTTC. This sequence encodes CATSDLGAPGETQYF.

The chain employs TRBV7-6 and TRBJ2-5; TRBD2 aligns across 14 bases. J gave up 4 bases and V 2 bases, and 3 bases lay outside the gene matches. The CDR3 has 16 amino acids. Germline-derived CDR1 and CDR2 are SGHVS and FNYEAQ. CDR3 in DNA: TGTGCCAGCAGCTTACCGGGACTAGCGGGAGTAGAGACCCAGTACTTC. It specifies CASSLPGLAGVETQYF.

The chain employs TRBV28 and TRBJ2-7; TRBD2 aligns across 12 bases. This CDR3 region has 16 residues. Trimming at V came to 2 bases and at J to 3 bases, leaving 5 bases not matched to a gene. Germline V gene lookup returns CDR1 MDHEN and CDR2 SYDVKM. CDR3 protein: CASSLGTSGRIYEQYF. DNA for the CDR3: TGTGCCAGCAGTTTAGGGACTAGCGGGCGAATCTACGAGCAGTACTTC.

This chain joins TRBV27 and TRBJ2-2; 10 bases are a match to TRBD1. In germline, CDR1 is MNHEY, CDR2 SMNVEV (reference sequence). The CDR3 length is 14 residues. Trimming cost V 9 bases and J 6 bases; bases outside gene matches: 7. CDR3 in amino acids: CASKRTGGAGELFF. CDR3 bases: TGTGCCAGTAAGAGGACAGGGGGGGCCGGGGAGCTGTTTTTT.

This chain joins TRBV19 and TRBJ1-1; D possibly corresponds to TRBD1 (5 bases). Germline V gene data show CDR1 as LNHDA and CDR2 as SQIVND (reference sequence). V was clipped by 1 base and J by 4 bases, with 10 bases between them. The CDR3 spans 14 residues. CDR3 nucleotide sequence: TGTGCCAGTAGTATAGGACAGTGGGCCACTGAAGCTTTCTTT. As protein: CASSIGQWATEAFF.

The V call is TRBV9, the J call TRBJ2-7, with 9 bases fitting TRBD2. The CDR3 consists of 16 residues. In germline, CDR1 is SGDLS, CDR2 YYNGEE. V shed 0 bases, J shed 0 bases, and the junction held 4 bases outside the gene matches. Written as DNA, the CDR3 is TGTGCCAGCAGCGTAGAGGCTAGCGGGGTCTCCTACGAGCAGTACTTC. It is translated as CASSVEASGVSYEQYF.

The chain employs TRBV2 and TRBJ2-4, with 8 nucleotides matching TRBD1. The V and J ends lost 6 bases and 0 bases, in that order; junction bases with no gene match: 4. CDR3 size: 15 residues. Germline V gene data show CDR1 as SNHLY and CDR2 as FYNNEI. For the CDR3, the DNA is TGTGCCAGCAGGGAGACAGGGGTAGCCAAAAACATTCAGTACTTC. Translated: CASRETGVAKNIQYF.

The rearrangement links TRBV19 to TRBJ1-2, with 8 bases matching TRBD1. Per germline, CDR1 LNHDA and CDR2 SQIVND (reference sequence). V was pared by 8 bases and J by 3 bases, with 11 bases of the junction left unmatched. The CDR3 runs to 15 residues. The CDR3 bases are TGTGCCAGTGGTGGTAACAGGGGGGTTGACTATGGCTACACCTTC. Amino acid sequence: CASGGNRGVDYGYTF.

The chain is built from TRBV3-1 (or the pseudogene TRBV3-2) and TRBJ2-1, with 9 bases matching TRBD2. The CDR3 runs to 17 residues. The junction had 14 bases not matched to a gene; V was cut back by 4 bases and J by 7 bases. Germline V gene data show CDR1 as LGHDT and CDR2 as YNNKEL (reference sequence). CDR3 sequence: CASSLLTSSGRHNEQFF. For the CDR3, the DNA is TGTGCCAGCAGCCTTCTAACGTCCAGCGGGAGGCATAATGAGCAGTTCTTC.

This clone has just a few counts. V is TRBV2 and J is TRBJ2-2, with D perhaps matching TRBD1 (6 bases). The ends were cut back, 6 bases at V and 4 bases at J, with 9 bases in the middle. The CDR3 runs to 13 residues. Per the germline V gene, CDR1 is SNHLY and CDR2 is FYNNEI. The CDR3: CASRQQGTGELFF. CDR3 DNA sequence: TGTGCCAGCAGACAACAGGGCACCGGGGAGCTGTTTTTT.

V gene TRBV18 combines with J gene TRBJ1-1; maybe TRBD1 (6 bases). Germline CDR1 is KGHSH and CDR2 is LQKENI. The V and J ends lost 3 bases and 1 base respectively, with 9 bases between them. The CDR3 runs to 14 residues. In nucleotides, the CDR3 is TGTGCCAGCTCACCTCAGGGGTCGAACACTGAAGCTTTCTTT. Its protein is CASSPQGSNTEAFF.

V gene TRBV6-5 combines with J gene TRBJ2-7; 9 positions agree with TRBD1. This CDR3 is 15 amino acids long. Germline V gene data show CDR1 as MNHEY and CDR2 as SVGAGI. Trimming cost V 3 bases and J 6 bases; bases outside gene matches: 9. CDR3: CASSYLGTGPSEQYF. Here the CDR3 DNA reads TGTGCCAGCAGTTATTTGGGGACAGGGCCCTCCGAGCAGTACTTC.

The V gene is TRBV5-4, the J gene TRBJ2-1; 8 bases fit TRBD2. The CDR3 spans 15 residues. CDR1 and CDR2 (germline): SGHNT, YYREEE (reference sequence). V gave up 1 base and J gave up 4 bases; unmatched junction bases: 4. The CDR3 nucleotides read TGTGCCAGCAGCTTGACTAGCGGAGGATACAATGAGCAGTTCTTC. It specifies CASSLTSGGYNEQFF.

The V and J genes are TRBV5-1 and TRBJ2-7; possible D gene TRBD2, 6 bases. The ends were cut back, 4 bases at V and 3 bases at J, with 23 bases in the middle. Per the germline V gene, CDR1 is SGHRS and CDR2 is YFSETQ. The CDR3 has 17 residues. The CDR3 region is CASSLGSVVGGGYEQYF. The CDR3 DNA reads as TGCGCCAGCAGCCTGGGGAGCGTGGTGGGGGGTGGCTACGAGCAGTACTTC.

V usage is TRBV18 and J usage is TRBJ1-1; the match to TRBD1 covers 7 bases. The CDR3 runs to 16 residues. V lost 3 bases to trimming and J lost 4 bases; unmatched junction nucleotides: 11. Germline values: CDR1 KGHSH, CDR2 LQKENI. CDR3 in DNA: TGTGCCAGCTCACCCTCCTCAAGACAGGGCGGCACTGAAGCTTTCTTT. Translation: CASSPSSRQGGTEAFF.

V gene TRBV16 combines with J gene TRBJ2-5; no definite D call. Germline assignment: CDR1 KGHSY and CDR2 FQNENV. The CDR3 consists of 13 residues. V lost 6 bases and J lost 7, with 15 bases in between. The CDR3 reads CASRPFDTGTQYF. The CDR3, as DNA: TGTGCCAGCAGACCCTTTGATACGGGGACCCAGTACTTC.

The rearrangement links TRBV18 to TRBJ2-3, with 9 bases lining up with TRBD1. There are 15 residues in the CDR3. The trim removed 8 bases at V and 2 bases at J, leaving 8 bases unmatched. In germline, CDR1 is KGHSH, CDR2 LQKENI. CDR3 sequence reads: CASKKTGGVTDTQYF. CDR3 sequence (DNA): TGTGCCAGCAAAAAGACAGGGGGGGTCACAGATACGCAGTATTTT.

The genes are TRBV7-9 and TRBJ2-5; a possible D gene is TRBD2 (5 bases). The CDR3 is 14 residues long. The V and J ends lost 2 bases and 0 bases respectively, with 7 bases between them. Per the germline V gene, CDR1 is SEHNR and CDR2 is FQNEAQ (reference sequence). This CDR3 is CASSLTGYQETQYF. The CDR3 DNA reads TGTGCCAGCAGCTTAACGGGGTACCAAGAGACCCAGTACTTC.

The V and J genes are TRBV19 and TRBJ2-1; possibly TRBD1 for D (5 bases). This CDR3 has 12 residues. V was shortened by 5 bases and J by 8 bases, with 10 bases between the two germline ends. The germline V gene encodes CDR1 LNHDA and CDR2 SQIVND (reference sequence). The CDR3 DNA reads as TGTGCCAGTAGTGATACAGGTTATGAGCAGTTCTTC. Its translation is CASSDTGYEQFF.